The clone carrying this TCR beta chain was recorded many times. Its target is not known. The iRepertoire nested amplicon-rescue multiplex PCR amplified TCR alpha and beta CDR3s from RNA. Using its own MiXCR run on the multiplex PCR reads, TCRdb lists one record per CDR3 protein. The repertoire holds approximately 190,000 distinct CDR3 sequences, with roughly 32% as singletons. These data are taken from a study of glioma-infiltrating T cells. General study findings and limits: Above-expected tissue-blood divergence occurred in all gliomas, most in low-grade ones.

Germline V gene lookup returns CDR1 MNHEY and CDR2 SVGEGT. The CDR3 runs to 15 residues. The germline V and J ends were trimmed by 6 bases and 0 bases, with 15 bases remaining between them. The sample was glioma tissue, nonneoplastic brain tissue, or PBMCs (not recorded which). The gene calls are TRBV6-2 or TRBV6-3 and TRBJ2-7; perhaps D is TRBD1 or TRBD2 (5 bases each). The clonotype was recovered from a human donor with low-grade glioma or glioblastoma, undergoing nonglioma brain surgery, or in good health (not recorded which). CDR3: CASSWFAGSSYEQYF. The CDR3 nucleotides are TGTGCCAGCAGCTGGTTCGCAGGGAGCTCCTACGAGCAGTACTTC.